This T cell receptor beta chain was documented in a study of T cell changes during pregnancy in multiple sclerosis. The CDR3 is 15 amino acids. Germline values: CDR1 MDHEN, CDR2 SYDVKM. With 4 bases clipped from V and 1 base from J, the junction kept 4 bases outside the gene matches. Data came from immunoSEQ multiplex PCR; TCRdb stores just in-frame clones and leaves some out. The repertoire consists of under 150,000 clones, with roughly 97% occurring once and the leading ten covering 0.44%. The chain recombines TRBV28 with TRBJ2-1; 7 bases are shared with TRBD1. This receptor was obtained from a female donor with multiple sclerosis, enrolled in a pregnancy study. Source: peripheral blood, taken after pregnancy. This chain's CDR3 is CASSSGQASYNEQFF. As DNA, the CDR3 is TGTGCCAGCAGTTCAGGACAGGCATCCTACAATGAGCAGTTCTTC.